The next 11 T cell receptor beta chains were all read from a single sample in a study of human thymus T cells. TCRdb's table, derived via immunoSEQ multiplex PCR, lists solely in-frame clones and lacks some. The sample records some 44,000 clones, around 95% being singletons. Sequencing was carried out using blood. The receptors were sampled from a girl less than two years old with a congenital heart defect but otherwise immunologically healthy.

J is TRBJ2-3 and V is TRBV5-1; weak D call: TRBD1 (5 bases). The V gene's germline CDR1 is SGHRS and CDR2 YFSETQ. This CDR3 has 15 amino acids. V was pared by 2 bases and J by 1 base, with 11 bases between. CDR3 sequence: CASSLTIQGTDTQYF. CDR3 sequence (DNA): TGCGCCAGCAGCTTAACCATACAGGGCACAGATACGCAGTATTTT.

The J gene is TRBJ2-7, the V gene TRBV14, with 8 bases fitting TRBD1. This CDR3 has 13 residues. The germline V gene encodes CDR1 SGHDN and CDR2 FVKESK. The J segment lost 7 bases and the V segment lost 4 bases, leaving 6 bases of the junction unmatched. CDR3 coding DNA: TGTGCCAGCAGCCCCGACAGGGGCAGGGAGCAGTACTTC. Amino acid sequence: CASSPDRGREQYF. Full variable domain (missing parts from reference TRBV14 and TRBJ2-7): EAGVTQFPSHSVIEKGQTVTLRCDPISGHDNLYWYRRVMGKEIKFLLHFVKESKQDESGMPNNRFLAERTGGTYSTLKVQPAELEDSGVYFCASSPDRGREQYFGPGTRLTVT.

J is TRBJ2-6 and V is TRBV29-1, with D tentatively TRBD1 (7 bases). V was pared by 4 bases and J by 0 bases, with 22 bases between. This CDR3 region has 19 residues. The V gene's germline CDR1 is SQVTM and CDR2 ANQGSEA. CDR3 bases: TGCAGCGTTGGGCAGGGGGGTCATGGAGGGGCCTCTGGGGCCAACGTCCTGACTTTC. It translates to CSVGQGGHGGASGANVLTF.

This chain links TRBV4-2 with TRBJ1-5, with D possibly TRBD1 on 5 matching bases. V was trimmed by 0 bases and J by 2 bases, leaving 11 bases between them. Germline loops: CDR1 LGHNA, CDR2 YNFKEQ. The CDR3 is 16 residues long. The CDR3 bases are TGTGCCAGCAGCCAAGATCCGCGGGGCGGCAATCAGCCCCAGCATTTT. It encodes CASSQDPRGGNQPQHF.

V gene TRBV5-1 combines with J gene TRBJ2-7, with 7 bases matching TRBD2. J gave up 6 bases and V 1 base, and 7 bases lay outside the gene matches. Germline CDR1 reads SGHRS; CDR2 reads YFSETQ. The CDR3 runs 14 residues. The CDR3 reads CASSLLAGEGEQYF. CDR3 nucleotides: TGCGCCAGCAGCTTGTTGGCGGGAGAGGGCGAGCAGTACTTC. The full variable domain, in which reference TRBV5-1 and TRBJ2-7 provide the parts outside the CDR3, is KAGVTQTPRYLIKTRGQQVTLSCSPISGHRSVSWYQQTPGQGLQFLFEYFSETQRNKGNFPGRFSGRQFSNSRSEMNVSTLELGDSALYLCASSLLAGEGEQYFGPGTRLTVT.

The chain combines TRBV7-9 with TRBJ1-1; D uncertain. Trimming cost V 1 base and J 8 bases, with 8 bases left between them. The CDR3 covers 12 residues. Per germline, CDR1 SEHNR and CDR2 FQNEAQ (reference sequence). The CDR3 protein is CASSLGRTEAFF. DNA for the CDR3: TGTGCCAGCAGCTTAGGGAGGACCGAAGCTTTCTTT.

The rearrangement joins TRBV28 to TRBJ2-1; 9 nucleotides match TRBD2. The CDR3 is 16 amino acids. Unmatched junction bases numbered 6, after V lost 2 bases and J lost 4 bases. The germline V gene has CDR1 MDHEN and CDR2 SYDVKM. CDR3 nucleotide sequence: TGTGCCAGCAGTTTAGCGGGAGGGCCCATTTACAATGAGCAGTTCTTC. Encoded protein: CASSLAGGPIYNEQFF.

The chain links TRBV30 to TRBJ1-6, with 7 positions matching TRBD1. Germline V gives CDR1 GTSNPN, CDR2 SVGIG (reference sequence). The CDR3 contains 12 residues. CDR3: CAFRGGLSPLHF. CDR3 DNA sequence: TGTGCTTTCAGGGGGGGACTTTCACCCCTCCACTTT.

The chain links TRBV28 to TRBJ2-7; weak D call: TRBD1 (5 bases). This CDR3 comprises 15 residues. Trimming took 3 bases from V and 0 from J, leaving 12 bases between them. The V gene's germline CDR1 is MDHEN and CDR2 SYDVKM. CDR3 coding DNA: TGTGCCAGCAGTTTGGGGCTCGACAGCTCCTACGAGCAGTACTTC. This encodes CASSLGLDSSYEQYF.

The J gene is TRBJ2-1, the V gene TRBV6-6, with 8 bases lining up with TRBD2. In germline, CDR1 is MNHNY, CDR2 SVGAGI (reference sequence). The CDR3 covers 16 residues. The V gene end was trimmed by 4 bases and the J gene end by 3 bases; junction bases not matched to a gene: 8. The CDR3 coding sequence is TGTGCCAGCAGTTTCAAGACTAGCGTGGGCTACAATGAGCAGTTCTTC. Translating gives CASSFKTSVGYNEQFF.

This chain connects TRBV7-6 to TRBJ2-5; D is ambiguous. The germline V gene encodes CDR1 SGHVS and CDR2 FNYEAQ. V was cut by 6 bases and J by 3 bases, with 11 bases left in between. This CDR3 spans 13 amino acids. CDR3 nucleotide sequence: TGTGCCAGCAGTCCCGGGCCCAAAGAGACCCAGTACTTC. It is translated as CASSPGPKETQYF.